Listed below are T cell receptor beta chains from one sample, sequenced in a study of spatial heterogeneity in lung cancer. TCRdb re-derived calls from the 5' RACE reads in MiXCR, one entry per CDR3 protein. The repertoire has some 53,000 distinct CDR3 sequences, less than 9% of them found once; the top ten carry 2.9%. The specimen comprised PBMCs, sampled at surgery. The receptors come from a female donor with early-stage non-small cell lung cancer. Each CDR3 is given with its conserved first and last residue. The D gene is left open where the match is weak. The size field is filled for only some rows; it gives once, few, many or a size class.

>TRBJ2-2|TRBV20-1|16|many|.
TGCAGTGCTAGAGATTCCGTACGTTTCAACACCGGGGAGCTGTTTTTT
CSARDSVRFNTGELFF
>TRBJ2-5|TRBV20-1|14|.|.
TGCAGTGCTAGTTTTGTGGCCGTCGGAGAGACCCAGTACTTC
CSASFVAVGETQYF
>TRBJ2-1|TRBV7-2|17|many|TRBD2
TGTGCCAGCAGCTTAGCGGGAGGGTTAGCGGGGACCCCCGAGCAGTTCTTC
CASSLAGGLAGTPEQFF
>TRBJ1-2|TRBV11-2|15|many|.
TGTGCCAGCAGCCCTATACAGAGAACAAACTATGGCTACACCTTC
CASSPIQRTNYGYTF
>TRBJ2-1|TRBV14|15|many|.
TGTGCCAGCAGCCAAGTGAGGGGGGCTCTGAATGAGCAGTTCTTC
CASSQVRGALNEQFF
>TRBJ2-7|TRBV29-1|13|many|TRBD2
TGCAGCGTTGTCCCCGGGGGGGAAGGGGAGCAGTACTTC
CSVVPGGEGEQYF
>TRBJ2-3|TRBV3-1|16|many|TRBD1
TGTGCCAGCAGCCGCCCAACTGACAGGGTTACAGATACGCAGTATTTT
CASSRPTDRVTDTQYF
>TRBJ2-5|TRBV6-1|18|few|.
TGTGCCAGCAGTCAGGGTCCACAAAAGGGACTTAGGCAAGAGACCCAGTACTTC
CASSQGPQKGLRQETQYF
>TRBJ1-3|TRBV20-1|16|few|.
TGCAGTGCTAGAGATACCGGGTTTTACTCTGGAAACACCATATATTTT
CSARDTGFYSGNTIYF
>TRBJ1-1|TRBV7-9|16|many|.
TGTGCCAGCAGCCCCGTCGCCGGACTCCTGAACACTGAAGCTTTCTTT
CASSPVAGLLNTEAFF
>TRBJ2-5|TRBV15|13|.|.
TGTGTCACGAGTGGGACGGTACAAGAGACCCAGTACTTC
CVTSGTVQETQYF
>TRBJ1-1|TRBV6-1|13|medium-sized|.
TGTGCCAGCAGACTGGCGCCGGACACTGAAGCTTTCTTT
CASRLAPDTEAFF
>TRBJ1-5|TRBV12-5|16|few|.
TGTGCTAGTGGCTCCCCCACTGAGAGACCTAATCAGCCCCAGCATTTT
CASGSPTERPNQPQHF
>TRBJ1-2|TRBV10-3|11|many|.
TGTGCCATCAGCTCAGGGGAAGGCTACACCTTC
CAISSGEGYTF
>TRBJ2-5|TRBV7-2|15|.|TRBD2
TGTGCCAGCAGCTTGGGTCTAGCGGGGCAAGAGACCCAGTACTTC
CASSLGLAGQETQYF
>TRBJ2-1|TRBV4-1|14|few|.
TGCGCCAGCAGCCAAGATTTCGGAGCGGGTGAGCAGTTCTTC
CASSQDFGAGEQFF
>TRBJ2-1|TRBV6-2/TRBV6-3|15|.|.
TGTGCCAGCAGGCCCCTCACAGGACCGATTCGTGAGCAGTTCTTC
CASRPLTGPIREQFF
>TRBJ1-2|TRBV10-3|14|many|.
TGTGCCATCAGTGAGTTAACGTCGGCCTATGGCTACACCTTC
CAISELTSAYGYTF
>TRBJ2-3|TRBV3-1|15|.|TRBD2
TGTGCCAGCAGCCAAGGGGGGAGGGACACAGATACGCAGTATTTT
CASSQGGRDTDTQYF
>TRBJ2-1|TRBV28|15|.|TRBD2
TGTGCCAGCAGCGCCGGGGGGGCGGCCTACAATGAGCAGTTCTTC
CASSAGGAAYNEQFF
>TRBJ2-2|TRBV5-1|16|few|TRBD2
TGCGCCAGCAGCATCCGACTAGCGGGGGTCACCGGGGAGCTGTTTTTT
CASSIRLAGVTGELFF
>TRBJ1-3|TRBV20-1|14|few|.
TGCAGTGCAGATACAAGGGACCCGGGGAACACCATATATTTT
CSADTRDPGNTIYF